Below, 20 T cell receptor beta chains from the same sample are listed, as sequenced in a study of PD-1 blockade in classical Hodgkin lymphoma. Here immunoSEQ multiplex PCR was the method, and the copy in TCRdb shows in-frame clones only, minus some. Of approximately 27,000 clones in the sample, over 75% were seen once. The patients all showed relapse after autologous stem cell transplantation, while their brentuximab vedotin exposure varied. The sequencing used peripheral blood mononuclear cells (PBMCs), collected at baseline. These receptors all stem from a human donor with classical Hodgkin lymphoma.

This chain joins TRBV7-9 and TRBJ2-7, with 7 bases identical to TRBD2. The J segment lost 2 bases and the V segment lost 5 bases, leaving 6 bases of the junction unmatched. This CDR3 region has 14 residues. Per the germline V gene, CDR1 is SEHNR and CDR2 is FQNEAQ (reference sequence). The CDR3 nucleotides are TGTGCCAGCAGCCCGACTAGCAGACCCTACGAGCAGTACTTC. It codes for CASSPTSRPYEQYF.

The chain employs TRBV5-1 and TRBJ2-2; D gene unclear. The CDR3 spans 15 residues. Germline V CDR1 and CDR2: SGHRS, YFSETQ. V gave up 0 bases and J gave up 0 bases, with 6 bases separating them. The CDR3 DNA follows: TGCGCCAGCAGCTTGGTTGGACCGAACACCGGGGAGCTGTTTTTT. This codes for CASSLVGPNTGELFF. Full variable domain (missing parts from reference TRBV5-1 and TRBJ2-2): KAGVTQTPRYLIKTRGQQVTLSCSPISGHRSVSWYQQTPGQGLQFLFEYFSETQRNKGNFPGRFSGRQFSNSRSEMNVSTLELGDSALYLCASSLVGPNTGELFFGEGSRLTVL.

The CDR3 protein is CASSSGTGNTGELFF. The CDR3 region has the DNA TGCGCCAGCAGCTCCGGGACAGGGAACACCGGGGAGCTGTTTTTT. The V and J genes are TRBV5-1 and TRBJ2-2, with 8 nucleotides matching TRBD1. V lost 3 bases and J lost 1; bases outside the gene matches: 2. The CDR3 extends over 15 amino acids. The germline V gene encodes CDR1 SGHRS and CDR2 YFSETQ.

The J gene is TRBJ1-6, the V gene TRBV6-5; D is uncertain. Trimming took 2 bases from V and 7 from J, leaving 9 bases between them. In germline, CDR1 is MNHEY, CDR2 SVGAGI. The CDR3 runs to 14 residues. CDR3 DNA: TGTGCCAGCAGTTACAGGACGGAGAATTCACCCCTCCACTTT. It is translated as CASSYRTENSPLHF.

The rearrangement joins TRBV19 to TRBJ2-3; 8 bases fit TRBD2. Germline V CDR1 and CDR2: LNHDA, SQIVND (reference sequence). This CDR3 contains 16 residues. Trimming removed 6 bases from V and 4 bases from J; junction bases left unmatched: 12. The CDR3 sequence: CASSHAGTRKADTQYF. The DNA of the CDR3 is TGTGCCAGTAGCCATGCCGGGACTAGAAAGGCAGATACGCAGTATTTT.

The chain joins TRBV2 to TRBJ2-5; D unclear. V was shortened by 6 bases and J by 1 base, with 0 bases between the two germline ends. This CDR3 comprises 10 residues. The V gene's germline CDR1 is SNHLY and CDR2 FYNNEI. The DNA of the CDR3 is TGTGCCAGCAGCCAAGAGACCCAGTACTTC. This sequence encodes CASSQETQYF.

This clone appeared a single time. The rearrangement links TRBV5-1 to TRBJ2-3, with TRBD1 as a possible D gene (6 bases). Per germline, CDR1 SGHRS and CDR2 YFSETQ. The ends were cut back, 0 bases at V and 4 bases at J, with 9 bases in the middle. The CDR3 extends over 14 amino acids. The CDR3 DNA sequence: TGCGCCAGCAGCTTGGCCTCAGGGGCAGATACGCAGTATTTT. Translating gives CASSLASGADTQYF. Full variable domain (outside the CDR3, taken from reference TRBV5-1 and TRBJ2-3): KAGVTQTPRYLIKTRGQQVTLSCSPISGHRSVSWYQQTPGQGLQFLFEYFSETQRNKGNFPGRFSGRQFSNSRSEMNVSTLELGDSALYLCASSLASGADTQYFGPGTRLTVL.

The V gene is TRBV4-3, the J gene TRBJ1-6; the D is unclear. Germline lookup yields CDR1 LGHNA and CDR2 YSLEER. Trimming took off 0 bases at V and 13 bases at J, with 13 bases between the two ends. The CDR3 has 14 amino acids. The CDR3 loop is CASSQDEGGSPLHF. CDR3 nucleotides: TGCGCCAGCAGCCAAGATGAAGGCGGGAGCCCCCTCCACTTT.

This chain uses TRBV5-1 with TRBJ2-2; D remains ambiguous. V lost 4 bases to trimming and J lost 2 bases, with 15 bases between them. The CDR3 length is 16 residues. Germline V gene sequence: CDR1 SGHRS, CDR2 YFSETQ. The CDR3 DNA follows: TGCGCCAGCAGCGAGTTAGCCTGGTTAAACACCGGGGAGCTGTTTTTT. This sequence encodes CASSELAWLNTGELFF.

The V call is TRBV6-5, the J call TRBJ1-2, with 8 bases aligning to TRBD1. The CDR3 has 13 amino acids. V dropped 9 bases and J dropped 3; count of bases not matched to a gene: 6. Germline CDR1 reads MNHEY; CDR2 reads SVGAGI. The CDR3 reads CASTDRGHYGYTF. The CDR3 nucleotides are TGTGCCAGTACCGACAGGGGCCACTATGGCTACACCTTC.

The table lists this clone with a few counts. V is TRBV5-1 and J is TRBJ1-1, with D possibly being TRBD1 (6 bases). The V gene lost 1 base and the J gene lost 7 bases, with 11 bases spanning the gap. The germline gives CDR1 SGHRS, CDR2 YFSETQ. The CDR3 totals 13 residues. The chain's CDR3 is CASSLQGTGEAFF. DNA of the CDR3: TGCGCCAGCAGCTTGCAGGGGACCGGTGAAGCTTTCTTT.

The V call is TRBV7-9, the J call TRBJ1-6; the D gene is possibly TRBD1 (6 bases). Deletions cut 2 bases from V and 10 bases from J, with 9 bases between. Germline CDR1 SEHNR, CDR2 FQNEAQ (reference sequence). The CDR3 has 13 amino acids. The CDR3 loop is CASSLIDRSPLHF. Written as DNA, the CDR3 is TGTGCCAGCAGCTTAATCGACAGGTCACCCCTCCACTTT.

DNA for the CDR3: TGCGCCAGCAGCTTGGGCGGACTAGCGTTGGGGACCCAGTACTTC. Its translation: CASSLGGLALGTQYF. The chain joins TRBV5-1 to TRBJ2-5, with TRBD2 matching 9 bases. After removal of 0 bases from V and 7 bases from J, the junction contained 7 bases not matched to a gene. Germline V lookup: CDR1 SGHRS, CDR2 YFSETQ. The CDR3 consists of 15 residues.

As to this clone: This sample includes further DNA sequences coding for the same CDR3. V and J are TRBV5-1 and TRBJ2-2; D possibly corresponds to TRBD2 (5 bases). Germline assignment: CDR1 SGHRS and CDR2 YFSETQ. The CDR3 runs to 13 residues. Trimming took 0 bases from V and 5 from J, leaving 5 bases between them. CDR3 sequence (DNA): TGCGCCAGCAGCTTGGCGGGGACCGGGGAGCTGTTTTTT. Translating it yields CASSLAGTGELFF.

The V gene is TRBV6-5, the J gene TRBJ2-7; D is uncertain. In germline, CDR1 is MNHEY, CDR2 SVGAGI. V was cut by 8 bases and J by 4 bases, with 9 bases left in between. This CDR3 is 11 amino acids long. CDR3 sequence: CASSNGYEQYF. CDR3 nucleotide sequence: TGTGCCAGCTCTAACGGTTACGAGCAGTACTTC.

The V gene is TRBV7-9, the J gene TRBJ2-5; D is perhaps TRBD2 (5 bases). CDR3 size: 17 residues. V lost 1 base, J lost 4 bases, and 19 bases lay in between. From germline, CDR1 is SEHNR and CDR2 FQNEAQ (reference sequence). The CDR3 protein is CASSLVGTGLGLETQYF. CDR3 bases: TGTGCCAGCAGCTTAGTTGGTACGGGGTTGGGATTAGAGACCCAGTACTTC. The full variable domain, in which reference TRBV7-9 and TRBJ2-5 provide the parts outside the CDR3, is DTGVSQNPRHKITKRGQNVTFRCDPISEHNRLYWYRQTLGQGPEFLTYFQNEAQLEKSRLLSDRFSAERPKGSFSTLEIQRTEQGDSAMYLCASSLVGTGLGLETQYFGPGTRLLVL.

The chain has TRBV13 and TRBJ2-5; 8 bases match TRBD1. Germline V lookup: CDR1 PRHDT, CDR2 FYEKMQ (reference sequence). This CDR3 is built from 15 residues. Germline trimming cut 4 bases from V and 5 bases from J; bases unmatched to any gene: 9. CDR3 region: CASSSGQGGYETQYF. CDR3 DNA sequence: TGTGCCAGCAGCTCCGGACAGGGAGGCTACGAGACCCAGTACTTC.

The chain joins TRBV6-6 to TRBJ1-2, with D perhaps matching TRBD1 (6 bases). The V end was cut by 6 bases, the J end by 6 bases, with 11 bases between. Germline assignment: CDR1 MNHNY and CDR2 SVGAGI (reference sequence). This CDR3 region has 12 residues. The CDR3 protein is CASRSTGHGYTF. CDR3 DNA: TGTGCCAGCAGATCAACAGGGCATGGCTACACCTTC.

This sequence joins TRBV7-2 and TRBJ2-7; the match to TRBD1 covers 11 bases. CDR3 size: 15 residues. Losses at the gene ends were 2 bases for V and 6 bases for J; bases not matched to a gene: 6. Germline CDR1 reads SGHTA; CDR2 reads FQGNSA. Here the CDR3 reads CASSLSGQGASEQYF. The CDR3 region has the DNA TGTGCCAGCAGCTTATCCGGACAGGGGGCGAGCGAGCAGTACTTC.

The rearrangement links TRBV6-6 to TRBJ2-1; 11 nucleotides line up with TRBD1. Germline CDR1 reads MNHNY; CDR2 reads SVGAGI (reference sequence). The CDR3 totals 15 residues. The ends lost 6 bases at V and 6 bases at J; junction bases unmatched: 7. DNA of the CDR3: TGTGCCAGCAGCTACCGGGACAGGGGGTTCAATGAGCAGTTCTTC. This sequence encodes CASSYRDRGFNEQFF.